The rows below give T cell receptor beta chains drawn from one sample of a study of blood T cells in healthy people across ages. TCRdb fed the 5' RACE reads into MiXCR, producing one record per CDR3 protein. The table records roughly 700,000 distinct CDR3 sequences, roughly 32% of them present only once. Sequenced sample: blood. The receptors stem from a woman at least 80 years old in good health. Both conserved end residues are part of each CDR3. Each record gives: clone size, D gene, V gene, J gene, CDR3 protein, CDR3 DNA. A D gene is named only where the DNA matches it firmly. For some rows the clone size is stated as once, few or many, or as a class when expanded; others skip it.

>many|TRBD1|TRBV7-2|TRBJ2-5
CASRSPGTGSAETQYF
TGTGCCAGCAGGTCTCCCGGGACAGGGAGCGCAGAGACCCAGTACTTC
>.|.|TRBV20-1|TRBJ1-5
CCVRGASSNQPQHF
TGCTGTGTTAGGGGGGCGAGTAGCAATCAGCCCCAGCATTTT
>many|TRBD1|TRBV5-1|TRBJ2-7
CASSLGGSGGHRVDEQYF
TGCGCCAGCAGCTTGGGTGGCTCAGGGGGACACCGTGTCGACGAGCAGTACTTC
>many|TRBD1|TRBV5-1|TRBJ2-7
CASSLGTGTRPYEQYF
TGCGCCAGCAGCTTGGGGACAGGGACCCGACCCTACGAGCAGTACTTC
>few|.|TRBV7-2|TRBJ2-7
CASSLAPTGRTVSYEQYF
TGTGCCAGCAGCTTGGCTCCAACGGGACGGACGGTTTCTTACGAGCAGTACTTC
>many|.|TRBV20-1|TRBJ2-3
CSARDGPGGQSSLDTQYF
TGCAGTGCTAGAGACGGGCCCGGGGGACAGTCGAGCCTCGATACGCAGTATTTT
>.|TRBD1|TRBV7-2|TRBJ2-4
CASSSKGQGAGAKNIQYF
TGTGCCAGCAGCTCAAAGGGGCAGGGGGCTGGGGCCAAAAACATTCAGTACTTC
>.|.|TRBV7-6|TRBJ1-4
CASSTSGGASEKLFF
TGTGCCAGCAGCACTTCGGGGGGCGCATCCGAAAAACTGTTTTTT
>.|.|TRBV5-1|TRBJ2-7
CASSFEGPHEQYF
TGCGCCAGCAGCTTTGAGGGTCCCCACGAGCAGTACTTC
>many|.|TRBV5-1|TRBJ2-3
CASSLAIGTDTQYF
TGCGCCAGCAGCTTAGCAATTGGCACAGATACGCAGTATTTT
>.|.|TRBV19|TRBJ2-1
CATAIYSSYNEQFF
TGTGCCACCGCGATATACAGCTCCTACAATGAGCAGTTCTTC
>many|.|TRBV5-1|TRBJ1-1
CASSLGWGAVNTEAFF
TGCGCCAGCAGCTTGGGGTGGGGAGCGGTGAACACTGAAGCTTTCTTT
>few|TRBD1|TRBV6-5|TRBJ2-4
CASSPWDRSHGIQYF
TGTGCCAGCAGTCCTTGGGACAGGTCACACGGCATTCAGTACTTC
>many|.|TRBV7-9|TRBJ2-1
CASSLVPVGGFSYNEQFF
TGTGCCAGCAGCTTGGTACCGGTCGGGGGCTTCTCCTACAATGAGCAGTTCTTC
>many|.|TRBV4-1|TRBJ1-2
CASSQDQGRNYGYTF
TGCGCCAGCAGCCAAGATCAGGGCAGAAACTATGGCTACACCTTC
>.|.|TRBV28|TRBJ1-2
CASRPGGRNGYTF
TGTGCCAGCAGACCGGGGGGAAGGAATGGCTACACCTTC
>many|TRBD2|TRBV5-1|TRBJ2-2
CASSFLAGGTGELFF
TGCGCCAGCAGCTTTCTAGCGGGGGGCACCGGGGAGCTGTTTTTT
>many|TRBD2|TRBV9|TRBJ2-1
CASSARWASGGATGSNEQFF
TGTGCCAGCAGCGCCAGATGGGCTAGCGGGGGGGCCACAGGTTCCAATGAGCAGTTCTTC
>many|.|TRBV20-1|TRBJ1-4
CSARGPGRENEKLFF
TGCAGTGCTAGAGGTCCGGGACGCGAGAATGAAAAACTGTTTTTT
>.|.|TRBV4-2|TRBJ2-1
CASSQDPGGDYEQFF
TGTGCCAGCAGCCAAGACCCCGGGGGTGATTACGAGCAGTTCTTC
>many|.|TRBV7-9|TRBJ2-6
CASSLGASPGHLSGANVLTF
TGTGCCAGCAGCTTAGGTGCTTCGCCGGGGCATCTCTCTGGGGCCAACGTCCTGACTTTC
>many|TRBD1|TRBV3-1|TRBJ2-3
CASSQDWTGMITDTQYF
TGTGCCAGCAGCCAAGACTGGACAGGAATGATAACAGATACGCAGTATTTT
>many|.|TRBV6-2/TRBV6-3|TRBJ2-5
CASSRGAYGVETQYF
TGTGCCAGCAGCCGCGGGGCCTATGGAGTCGAGACCCAGTACTTC
>few|.|TRBV28|TRBJ2-7
CASSFGRSSYNEQYF
TGTGCCAGCAGTTTTGGGAGAAGCTCCTACAATGAGCAGTACTTC
>.|.|TRBV20-1|TRBJ2-1
CSAPPTSSYNEQFF
TGCAGTGCGCCTCCGACAAGCTCCTACAATGAGCAGTTCTTC
>many|.|TRBV4-3|TRBJ2-6
CASSLKGKGQVSGANVLTF
TGCGCCAGCAGCCTCAAGGGGAAGGGACAAGTCTCTGGGGCCAACGTCCTGACTTTC
>few|.|TRBV5-1|TRBJ1-1
CASSSDIGLNTEAFF
TGCGCCAGCAGCTCTGACATCGGGCTGAACACTGAAGCTTTCTTT
>many|TRBD2|TRBV20-1|TRBJ2-3
CSAPFSAGGHTQYF
TGCAGTGCCCCCTTCTCCGCGGGGGGGCATACGCAGTATTTT